Listed below are T cell receptor beta chains from one sample, sequenced in a study of blood T cells in healthy people across ages. TCRdb passed the 5' RACE reads through MiXCR, listing each CDR3 protein once. Altogether roughly 560,000 distinct CDR3 sequences are present, about 25% being singletons, with the ten largest covering 8.7%. This sample also appeared in a second study, on T cells of mothers and their children.

The source material was blood. Receptors originate from a boy aged 5-17 years in good health. The CDR3 runs from the conserved cysteine through the conserved F or W. Fields, in order: CDR3 length, D gene, clone size, V gene, J gene, CDR3 DNA, CDR3 protein. The D gene is left open where the match is weak. Rows give clone size only sometimes, using once, few, many, or a class for an expanded clone.

>14|.|.|TRBV7-3|TRBJ1-1
TGTGCCAGCAGCCCCGGGGGCGGAAGGACTGAAGCTTTCTTT
CASSPGGGRTEAFF
>17|.|few|TRBV4-1|TRBJ2-1
TGCGCCAGCAGCCAAGATAGTAGGGCGGGGATCTACAATGAGCAGTTCTTC
CASSQDSRAGIYNEQFF
>15|.|.|TRBV28|TRBJ1-1
TGTGCCAGCAGTTTATTCGGGGGCGCGCAGACTGAAGCTTTCTTT
CASSLFGGAQTEAFF
>14|TRBD1|.|TRBV20-1|TRBJ2-7
TGCAGTGCTGTCCGGGACAGTGTGACCTACGAGCAGTACTTC
CSAVRDSVTYEQYF
>14|.|.|TRBV5-1|TRBJ2-5
TGCGCCAGCAGCAATCTACAGGGAGAAGAGACCCAGTACTTC
CASSNLQGEETQYF
>15|TRBD2|few|TRBV7-3|TRBJ2-5
TGTGCCAGCAGCTTAGCTAGCGGGAGAGGAGAGACCCAGTACTTC
CASSLASGRGETQYF
>11|.|many|TRBV29-1|TRBJ2-1
TGCAGCGTTGTCATTCTCAATGAGCAGTTCTTC
CSVVILNEQFF
>16|.|few|TRBV5-1|TRBJ2-1
TGCGCCAGCAGCTTTCAGGTTCTGAAACGAGACAATGAGCAGTTCTTC
CASSFQVLKRDNEQFF
>16|.|few|TRBV18|TRBJ2-1
TGTGCCAGCTCCCCGGGTTGGGGGGCCGAATACAATGAGCAGTTCTTC
CASSPGWGAEYNEQFF
>14|.|.|TRBV5-7|TRBJ2-7
TGTGCCAGCAGCTTGGGAGGGTACTCCTACGAGCAGTACTTC
CASSLGGYSYEQYF
>15|TRBD2|.|TRBV14|TRBJ2-5
TGTGCCAGCAGCCAAGATGCAGCGGGGCGGGAGACCCAGTACTTC
CASSQDAAGRETQYF
>11|.|few|TRBV6-6|TRBJ1-6
TGTGCCAGCAGTTCGAATTCACCCCTCCACTTT
CASSSNSPLHF
>12|.|many|TRBV7-9|TRBJ2-1
TGTGCCAGCAGCTTAATATCCAATGAGCAGTTCTTC
CASSLISNEQFF
>15|TRBD1|few|TRBV28|TRBJ2-5
TGTGCCAGCAAAGGTGGTGGACAGGGGCAAGAGACCCAGTACTTC
CASKGGGQGQETQYF